The subject of this entry is one T cell receptor beta chain. Its specificity is not known. V gave up 5 bases and J gave up 2 bases, with 12 bases separating them. The germline V gene encodes CDR1 SEHNR and CDR2 FQNEAQ (reference sequence). CDR3 length: 15 amino acids. Every sample gave at least 6 micrograms of total RNA when it was extracted. A second about 7 to 11 cycle PCR used barcoded and J-beta primers. Every molecule of cDNA carried a tag from a template-switch adaptor with 12 random nucleotides. MiXCR was run by TCRdb on the 5' RACE reads, yielding one entry per CDR3 protein. Found here are around 1,500,000 distinct CDR3 sequences, 28% of them singletons; the top ten hold around 7.7%. This entry belongs to a study of blood T cells in healthy people across ages. General observations from the study: When one million T cells were used, diversity estimates were thought to be underestimates.

V and J are TRBV7-9 and TRBJ1-4; D is possibly TRBD1 (6 bases). The clonotype comes from a woman aged 25 to 39 in good health. The specimen sequenced was blood. The CDR3 bases are TGTGCCAGCAGCAAGGGGGGGAGGACTAATGAAAAACTGTTTTTT. This sequence encodes CASSKGGRTNEKLFF.